This TCR beta chain was sequenced for a study of CD8+ T cells in alopecia areata. Sequencing relied on a cDNA template that was reverse transcribed from extracted RNA. Profiled with immunoSEQ multiplex PCR; TCRdb holds only in-frame clones, not every one. This sample has roughly 190,000 clones; 45% to 65% occur once, and the top ten carry roughly 3.3%. This clone was counted between two and nine times. Antigen unknown. The study's findings and limits: Lesional scalp displayed greater clonality than normal scalp, most notably in alopecia totalis/universalis. Scalp clonality dropped significantly under tofacitinib, as did expanded CD8+ top-100 clones.

The treatment: oral pan-JAK inhibitor, 5-10 mg twice daily. V lost 2 bases and J 1 base, leaving 2 bases between the germline ends. The CDR3 consists of 12 residues. Per germline, CDR1 MGHRA and CDR2 YSYEKL. The source material was CD4+ T cells sorted from blood, sampled at week 4, from a patient treated with tofacitinib. The V and J genes are TRBV4-1 and TRBJ1-1; D gene uncertain. The origin of this receptor is a human donor with alopecia areata. DNA for the CDR3: TGCGCCAGCAGCCAAAGGAACACTGAAGCTTTCTTT. Protein product: CASSQRNTEAFF.